Described below is a single TCR beta chain sequence and its context. Its antigen is still unknown. Base qualities are not at hand, and no much larger clone is one base apart. These data belong to a study of graft-versus-host responses after intestinal transplantation (dated by TCRdb to the early 2020s). Regarding the research as a whole: Multivisceral, liver-intestinal, or isolated intestinal transplants were received by the recipients. Anti-thymocyte globulin induction was given to all recipients, followed by maintenance tacrolimus and steroids for approximately three years. Graft-versus-host and host-versus-graft alloreactive T cell clones were tracked in the graft, circulation and bone marrow after intestinal transplantation using bulk TCR-beta CDR3 sequencing. To identify alloreactive clones, pre-transplant mixed lymphocyte reaction products were sequenced and compared with unstimulated pre-transplant donor and recipient T cells. The cohort enrolled fewer than 25 intestinal transplant recipients including one retransplant, and a few patients lacking pretransplant specimens were excluded. A peak of at least 4% donor T cells among recipient peripheral blood mononuclear cells was the definition used for donor T cell macrochimerism. Rather than going through the commercial service, samples from three later patients were sequenced in-house on an Illumina MiSeq and processed with MiXCR.

The time point label of this sample denotes: cells obtained before transplantation from donor or recipient. CD3+CD4+ and CD3+CD8+ populations were FACS-sorted from unstimulated pre-transplant donor and recipient cells taken from spleen or lymph nodes. General study outcomes and caveats: Conclusions were limited by the relatively low number and heterogeneity of intestinal transplant patients. Early after transplant, peak levels of circulating GvH clones were found to be associated with declines in HvG clones. GvH clones were found in recipient bone marrow, and some of the GvH clones appeared earlier in ileal mucosa or blood, which is consistent with an intestinal mucosal origin. Patients with donor T cell macrochimerism had high GvH to HvG T cell clonal ratios in their allografts.

Cut back by 4 bases and 12 bases, the V and J ends lie 7 bases apart. The germline V gene supplies CDR1 SGHAT and CDR2 FQNNGV. Reading from cysteine to phenylalanine, the CDR3 counts 11 amino acids. CDR3 DNA is the only sequence kept; it has 33 bases, read in frame from the first base. Libraries were built with the immunoSEQ multiplex PCR assay. In most patients, genomic DNA was isolated using the Qiagen DNeasy Blood and Tissue Kit and sent frozen to Adaptive Biotechnologies for TCR sequencing. High-throughput TCR-beta CDR3 sequencing of genomic DNA from most patients was performed by Adaptive Biotechnologies. On the authors' methods: TCR sequencing data were retrieved from Adaptive's ImmunoSEQ software for 15 to 20 patients, whereas a few other patients were processed with MiXCR and VDJtools. To correct CD4 versus CD8 sorting errors, any sequence found in both subsets at a frequency ratio below 5:1 was removed. Because the origin of CDR3 nucleotide sequences shared between donor and recipient could not be assigned, those sequences were removed. Alloreactive clones required at least 2-fold expansion over unstimulated cells and minimum CFSE-low frequency of 0.002% (template counts) or 0.001% (read counts). Mappable clones were those detected in sequenced pre-transplant spleen, lymph node, or MLR CFSE-low populations of the donor or recipient. Cumulative frequency of alloreactive clones was calculated as a percentage of all sequences weighted by copy number. In TCRdb, the immuneACCESS table is reduced to in-frame sequences with V and J assigned. These tables do not hold every clone; where another copy was compared, an unresolved V gene accounts for under half, and the others remain unexplained. Clone size and the V and J calls come from that table; the DNA yielded D and trimming. The sample table records 80,000 to 95,000 clones; 80% to 95% of these occur just once. The top ten clonotypes cover 6% of the sample.

Recombination linked TRBV11-2 to TRBJ1-6; the D gene assignment is ambiguous. The sequence derives from a human donor who received an intestinal transplant. Material: unstimulated CD8+ T cells sorted from spleen or lymph node cells, obtained before intestinal transplant. The CDR3 protein is CASSSVGPLHF. The DNA sequence is as follows: TGTGCCAGCAGCTCCGTCGGACCCCTCCACTTT. Reference TRBV11-2 and TRBJ1-6 genes cover what lies past the CDR3, so the full variable domain is EAGVAQSPRYKIIEKRQSVAFWCNPISGHATLYWYQQILGQGPKLLIQFQNNGVVDDSQLPKDRFSAERLKGVDSTLKIQPAKLEDSAVYLCASSSVGPLHFGNGTRLTVT.